This T cell receptor beta chain originates from a study of cytomegalovirus exposure and HLA in healthy donors. Study details: Clustering assigned about four fifths of the approximately 400 genotyped donors to the Caucasian-associated ancestry cluster. Study-wide results and limits: Reports showed the classifier diagnosing cytomegalovirus status with high specificity and sensitivity. As a later analysis revealed, the rate of TCR association differed by HLA locus, with DRB1 most and HLA-C fewest. Most TCRs appeared rarely, but some public TCRs recurred in many donors.

60 Vbeta and 13 Jbeta primers were used in PCR. The repertoire was sequenced with immunoSEQ multiplex PCR; TCRdb's copy has only in-frame clones and lacks some. This repertoire shows around 210,000 clones, approximately 85% found once; its top ten account for 0.24%. A note on this clone: The antigen remains unidentified.

V was shortened by 7 bases and J by 9 bases, with 13 bases between the two germline ends. Per germline, CDR1 SNHLY and CDR2 FYNNEI. CDR3 length: 12 residues. This TCR came from a girl aged 2-10 years in good health and CMV-seronegative. What was sequenced was PBMCs. The rearrangement joins TRBV2 to TRBJ2-1; possible D gene TRBD2, 6 bases. The CDR3 bases are TGTGCCAGCATCGGAGGGTCAGGTGAGCAGTTCTTC. As protein: CASIGGSGEQFF. Using reference TRBV2 and TRBJ2-1 for the parts outside the CDR3, the full variable domain is EPEVTQTPSHQVTQMGQEVILRCVPISNHLYFYWYRQILGQKVEFLVSFYNNEISEKSEIFDDQFSVERPDGSNFTLKIRSTKLEDSAMYFCASIGGSGEQFFGPGTRLTVL.